Included here is one T cell receptor (beta chain) sequence, with context. The sample belongs to a study of T cell responses to AZD1222 COVID-19 vaccine. V dropped 0 bases and J dropped 0 bases, with 15 bases sitting between them. The CDR3 sequence is 18 residues long. Germline loops: CDR1 SNHLY, CDR2 FYNNEI. The protocol was immunoSEQ multiplex PCR, while the TCRdb copy is restricted to in-frame clones and leaves out a portion. The sample yields approximately 110,000 clones, 88% seen once. This sequence originates from an adult in good health. Sequenced here: peripheral blood, sampled on day 0 of AZD1222 vaccination. This chain joins TRBV2 and TRBJ1-5, with D perhaps matching TRBD1 (5 bases). The CDR3 bases are TGTGCCAGCAGTGAAGCTCCGGGGCCGCATGTTAGCAATCAGCCCCAGCATTTT. Its protein product is CASSEAPGPHVSNQPQHF.